The 25 T cell receptor beta chains below come from one sample, sequenced in a study of OX40 agonist ivuxolimab in advanced cancers. Libraries were prepared by immunoSEQ multiplex PCR; TCRdb keeps only in-frame clonotypes and omits some of them. The sample lists roughly 86,000 clones, approximately 90% seen once, with 0.4% to 0.55% in the top ten. This material consisted of CD4+ or CD8+ T cells sorted from blood, taken in a trial of the OX40 agonist ivuxolimab. These TCRs come from an adult with an advanced solid tumor such as melanoma, head and neck, liver or kidney cancer.

The V gene is TRBV6-5, the J gene TRBJ1-1; D perhaps matches TRBD1 (6 bases). The CDR3 spans 14 residues. Trimming shortened V by 5 bases and J by 5 bases, and 15 bases separated the two germline ends. Per the germline V gene, CDR1 is MNHEY and CDR2 is SVGAGI. The CDR3 is CASSPTGTRTEAFF. The CDR3 DNA reads TGTGCCAGCAGTCCCACAGGGACCCGGACTGAAGCTTTCTTT.

The J gene is TRBJ1-3, the V gene TRBV7-2; 7 bases map to TRBD1. The V and J ends lost 4 bases and 5 bases, in that order; junction bases with no gene match: 8. The CDR3 consists of 15 residues. CDR1 SGHTA and CDR2 FQGNSA come from the germline V gene. This CDR3 reads CASSSERTGRNTIYF. DNA for the CDR3: TGTGCCAGCAGCTCAGAACGGACAGGAAGAAACACCATATATTTT.

This clone has only a few counts. The chain employs TRBV29-1 and TRBJ2-3; 9 nucleotides align to TRBD1. Germline V gene sequence: CDR1 SQVTM, CDR2 ANQGSEA. The J segment lost 0 bases and the V segment lost 4 bases, leaving 14 bases of the junction unmatched. CDR3 length: 18 residues. CDR3 DNA: TGCAGCGTTGCGGGTGGGGTTGCCGGGACAGGGAGCACAGATACGCAGTATTTT. Translation: CSVAGGVAGTGSTDTQYF.

This chain joins TRBV11-2 and TRBJ2-1; D might be TRBD2 (6 bases). Germline V CDR1 and CDR2: SGHAT, FQNNGV. The germline V and J ends were trimmed by 3 bases and 0 bases, with 15 bases remaining between them. The CDR3 has 17 amino acids. The CDR3 loop is CASSLRRDSLSYNEQFF. Written as DNA, the CDR3 is TGTGCCAGCAGCTTGCGTAGGGACTCGCTCTCCTACAATGAGCAGTTCTTC.

This chain connects TRBV19 to TRBJ1-5, with 9 bases lining up with TRBD1. Germline assignment: CDR1 LNHDA and CDR2 SQIVND (reference sequence). V dropped 5 bases and J dropped 5; count of bases not matched to a gene: 4. The CDR3 runs to 14 residues. CDR3 amino acids: CASSPGTGHQPQHF. Written as DNA, the CDR3 is TGTGCCAGTAGTCCCGGGACAGGGCATCAGCCCCAGCATTTT.

V usage is TRBV4-3 and J usage is TRBJ2-3; unclear D gene. Germline V gene data show CDR1 as LGHNA and CDR2 as YSLEER. V lost 4 bases and J lost 0, with 14 bases in between. The CDR3 totals 16 residues. CDR3 sequence reads: CASSPRGDTSTDTQYF. CDR3 coding DNA: TGCGCCAGCAGCCCCCGTGGAGATACTAGCACAGATACGCAGTATTTT.

The gene calls are TRBV5-1 and TRBJ1-2, with unresolved D. Germline lookup yields CDR1 SGHRS and CDR2 YFSETQ. CDR3 length: 13 amino acids. The V end lost 4 bases, the J end lost 4 bases, and 11 bases lay between the germline ends. The CDR3, as DNA: TGCGCCAGCAGCCTGGACCGGAGCTATGGCTACACCTTC. It is translated as CASSLDRSYGYTF.

The chain is built from TRBV13 and TRBJ1-4, with D maybe TRBD1 (5 bases). Trimming left V 0 bases short and J 7 bases short, with 12 bases between. Germline V lookup: CDR1 PRHDT, CDR2 FYEKMQ (reference sequence). CDR3 size: 15 residues. Written as DNA, the CDR3 is TGTGCCAGCAGCTTAGGCCGCAGGGTTGGTGAAAAACTGTTTTTT. The encoded protein is CASSLGRRVGEKLFF.

Concerning this clone itself: The identical CDR3 is also encoded by other nucleotide sequences in the sample. The rearrangement joins TRBV28 to TRBJ1-5; D is unresolved. Trimming cost V 2 bases and J 7 bases, with 3 bases left between them. CDR3 size: 11 residues. The germline V gene has CDR1 MDHEN and CDR2 SYDVKM. The CDR3 DNA reads TGTGCCAGCAGTTTAGGCCAGCCCCAGCATTTT. It translates to CASSLGQPQHF.

The chain employs TRBV5-8 and TRBJ2-7; D perhaps matches TRBD2 (6 bases). Trimming removed 4 bases from V and 6 bases from J, with 14 bases in between. Germline CDR1 is SGHTS and CDR2 is YDEGEE. The CDR3 covers 13 residues. The CDR3 spells CASSADPSAEQYF. The CDR3 nucleotides are TGTGCCAGCAGCGCCGACCCTAGCGCCGAGCAGTACTTC.

This clone was observed a handful of times. The chain combines TRBV6-5 with TRBJ1-2; D unresolved. Trimming pared 6 bases from V and 4 bases from J, leaving 15 bases between. The CDR3 covers 14 residues. CDR1 MNHEY and CDR2 SVGAGI come from the germline V gene. The CDR3 coding sequence is TGTGCCAGCAGCCCACGGACCCCCCTCTATGGCTACACCTTC. Translated, it gives CASSPRTPLYGYTF.

This chain links TRBV5-1 with TRBJ2-1; 9 bases line up with TRBD1. The germline CDR1 and CDR2 sequences are SGHRS and YFSETQ. CDR3 length equals 15 residues. The junction had 4 bases not matched to a gene; V was cut back by 4 bases and J by 2 bases. CDR3 nucleotides: TGCGCCAGCAGCCTCGGGACAGGGACCTACAATGAGCAGTTCTTC. Translation: CASSLGTGTYNEQFF.

J is TRBJ1-2 and V is TRBV27; the D gene is possibly TRBD1 (6 bases). The CDR3 runs 14 residues. Per the germline V gene, CDR1 is MNHEY and CDR2 is SMNVEV (reference sequence). Trimming took off 6 bases at V and 3 bases at J, with 14 bases between the two ends. The DNA for the CDR3 is TGTGCCAGCAGACCTTCGGGGGGCGACTATGGCTACACCTTC. It encodes CASRPSGGDYGYTF.

J is TRBJ2-4 and V is TRBV28; TRBD2 is a possible D gene (5 bases). Trimming cost V 5 bases and J 0 bases, with 11 bases left between them. Germline values: CDR1 MDHEN, CDR2 SYDVKM. This CDR3 is built from 15 residues. CDR3 region: CASSTGSLAKNIQYF. CDR3 sequence (DNA): TGTGCCAGCAGTACGGGATCCTTAGCCAAAAACATTCAGTACTTC.

This clone was recorded once. The chain combines TRBV9 with TRBJ2-7, with 9 bases that match TRBD1. V shed 5 bases, J shed 1 base, and the junction held 7 bases outside the gene matches. In germline, CDR1 is SGDLS, CDR2 YYNGEE. The CDR3 has 15 amino acids. For the CDR3, the DNA is TGTGCCAGCAGAGGCGCGGGACAGGGTTCCTACGAGCAGTACTTC. It is translated as CASRGAGQGSYEQYF.

V gene TRBV28 combines with J gene TRBJ1-5; 7 nucleotides align to TRBD1. Germline CDR1 reads MDHEN; CDR2 reads SYDVKM. The CDR3 sequence is 14 residues long. J gave up 7 bases and V 4 bases, and 7 bases lay outside the gene matches. CDR3 nucleotides: TGTGCCAGCAGTTGGGGGACAGCAGGGCAGCCCCAGCATTTT. It is translated as CASSWGTAGQPQHF.

The chain carries TRBV18 and TRBJ2-6, with 8 bases aligning to TRBD1. Germline values: CDR1 KGHSH, CDR2 LQKENI. CDR3 length: 19 residues. V shed 3 bases and J 2 bases; nucleotides not matched to a gene: 12. CDR3: CASSPLGQEGPPGANVLTF. The CDR3 bases are TGTGCCAGCTCACCTTTGGGACAGGAGGGCCCTCCTGGGGCCAACGTCCTGACTTTC. The variable domain in full, with the rest retrieved from reference TRBV18 and TRBJ2-6, is NAGVMQNPRHLVRRRGQEARLRCSPMKGHSHVYWYRQLPEEGLKFMVYLQKENIIDESGMPKERFSAEFPKEGPSILRIQQVVRGDSAAYFCASSPLGQEGPPGANVLTFGAGSRLTVL.

The chain is built from TRBV6-5 and TRBJ1-5; no clear D gene. The CDR3 covers 15 residues. From germline, CDR1 is MNHEY and CDR2 SVGAGI. V was cut by 4 bases and J by 0 bases, with 10 bases left in between. CDR3 DNA sequence: TGTGCCAGCAGTTTACAGCCTTATAGCAATCAGCCCCAGCATTTT. Its protein is CASSLQPYSNQPQHF.

This chain uses TRBV11-3 with TRBJ2-5; 8 bases align to TRBD1. Germline CDR1 and CDR2: SGHNT and YENEEA. The CDR3 sequence is 14 residues long. V lost 5 bases to trimming and J lost 1 base; unmatched junction nucleotides: 3. This CDR3 is CASSAQGAQETQYF. CDR3 nucleotides: TGTGCCAGCAGCGCCCAGGGGGCCCAAGAGACCCAGTACTTC.

The V and J genes are TRBV9 and TRBJ2-3; 9 bases match TRBD1. CDR1 is SGDLS and CDR2 is YYNGEE in the germline V gene. V dropped 2 bases and J dropped 3; count of bases not matched to a gene: 4. This CDR3 spans 15 amino acids. CDR3 sequence: CASSVWGQGTDTQYF. The CDR3 nucleotides are TGTGCCAGCAGCGTGTGGGGACAGGGTACAGATACGCAGTATTTT.

This clone was detected only once. J is TRBJ2-1 and V is TRBV7-9, with 9 bases aligning to TRBD2. CDR3 length equals 15 residues. After removal of 3 bases from V and 6 bases from J, the junction contained 6 bases not matched to a gene. Germline CDR1 SEHNR, CDR2 FQNEAQ (reference sequence). As DNA, the CDR3 is TGTGCCAGCAGCTTGGCGGGGGGGACCCCCAATGAGCAGTTCTTC. Encoded protein: CASSLAGGTPNEQFF.

This chain links TRBV19 with TRBJ2-4, with 8 bases fitting TRBD1. Germline values: CDR1 LNHDA, CDR2 SQIVND (reference sequence). The trim removed 5 bases at V and 6 bases at J, leaving 9 bases unmatched. This CDR3 spans 15 amino acids. The CDR3 sequence is CASSPHLTGVNIQYF. CDR3 nucleotide sequence: TGTGCCAGTAGTCCCCACCTGACAGGGGTAAACATTCAGTACTTC. Supplemented by reference TRBV19 and TRBJ2-4, the full variable domain reads DGGITQSPKYLFRKEGQNVTLSCEQNLNHDAMYWYRQDPGQGLRLIYYSQIVNDFQKGDIAEGYSVSREKKESFPLTVTSAQKNPTAFYLCASSPHLTGVNIQYFGAGTRLSVL.

The chain links TRBV30 to TRBJ2-3, with TRBD1 matching 9 bases. Germline CDR1 reads GTSNPN; CDR2 reads SVGIG (reference sequence). Trimming removed 3 bases from V and 4 bases from J; junction bases left unmatched: 14. CDR3 size: 17 residues. The CDR3 sequence is CAWRRKSGTGSADTQYF. CDR3 DNA: TGTGCCTGGAGGAGAAAGTCCGGGACAGGGAGCGCAGATACGCAGTATTTT.

This chain connects TRBV19 to TRBJ2-3; either TRBD1 or TRBD2 may fit D (5 bases each). Trimming left V 7 bases short and J 3 bases short, with 14 bases between. The CDR3 is 14 residues long. CDR1 is LNHDA and CDR2 is SQIVND in the germline V gene (reference sequence). CDR3 sequence: CASNSGTVTDTQYF. The CDR3, as DNA: TGTGCCAGTAACTCGGGGACCGTAACAGATACGCAGTATTTT. Together with reference TRBV19 and TRBJ2-3, the CDR3 gives the full variable domain: DGGITQSPKYLFRKEGQNVTLSCEQNLNHDAMYWYRQDPGQGLRLIYYSQIVNDFQKGDIAEGYSVSREKKESFPLTVTSAQKNPTAFYLCASNSGTVTDTQYFGPGTRLTVL.

The genes are TRBV2 and TRBJ2-1, with D perhaps TRBD2 (5 bases). From germline, CDR1 is SNHLY and CDR2 FYNNEI. The CDR3 spans 14 residues. V gave up 8 bases and J gave up 0 bases, with 11 bases separating them. This chain's CDR3 is CASLSGSSYNEQFF. CDR3 sequence (DNA): TGTGCCAGCTTAAGCGGTAGCTCCTACAATGAGCAGTTCTTC.